Listed below are T cell receptor beta chains from one sample, sequenced in a study of OX40 agonist ivuxolimab in advanced cancers. Using immunoSEQ multiplex PCR, the repertoire was profiled, and TCRdb retains in-frame clones only, with some absent. This sample has 80,000 or so clones, with approximately 87% found just once. The sequencing used CD4+ or CD8+ T cells sorted from blood, collected in a trial of the OX40 agonist ivuxolimab. The receptors originated from an adult with an advanced solid tumor such as melanoma, head and neck, liver or kidney cancer. CDR3s include the opening cysteine and the closing phenylalanine or tryptophan. Fields, in order: V gene, J gene, clone size, D gene, CDR3 protein, CDR3 DNA. D genes are given only for firm matches. For some rows the clone size is stated as once, few or many, or as a class when expanded; others skip it.

v_call: TRBV12-5
j_call: TRBJ1-3
clone_size: -
d_call: TRBD1
cdr3_aa: CASGPDRGKGNTIYF
cdr3_nt: TGTGCTAGTGGCCCGGACAGGGGTAAAGGAAACACCATATATTTT

v_call: TRBV5-4
j_call: TRBJ1-6
clone_size: -
d_call: TRBD1
cdr3_aa: CASRGQTNSPLHF
cdr3_nt: TGTGCCAGCAGGGGACAGACTAATTCACCCCTCCACTTT

v_call: TRBV5-8
j_call: TRBJ2-7
clone_size: -
d_call: TRBD2
cdr3_aa: CASSSRRLAGSYEQYF
cdr3_nt: TGTGCCAGCAGCTCCCGGCGACTAGCGGGTTCCTACGAGCAGTACTTC

v_call: TRBV2
j_call: TRBJ1-5
clone_size: few
d_call: -
cdr3_aa: CASSESVQPQHF
cdr3_nt: TGTGCCAGCAGTGAGTCGGTTCAGCCCCAGCATTTT

v_call: TRBV10-3
j_call: TRBJ1-2
clone_size: -
d_call: -
cdr3_aa: CAISESSLAGYGYTF
cdr3_nt: TGTGCCATCAGTGAGTCGAGTCTGGCAGGCTATGGCTACACCTTC

v_call: TRBV15
j_call: TRBJ1-2
clone_size: few
d_call: -
cdr3_aa: CATSRGQSPYGYTF
cdr3_nt: TGTGCCACCAGCAGAGGGCAGTCCCCCTATGGCTACACCTTC

v_call: TRBV10-3
j_call: TRBJ2-7
clone_size: few
d_call: -
cdr3_aa: CATVKSYEQYF
cdr3_nt: TGTGCCACTGTCAAGTCCTACGAGCAGTACTTC

v_call: TRBV7-9
j_call: TRBJ2-1
clone_size: once
d_call: TRBD1
cdr3_aa: CASSLDRGPKPYNEQFF
cdr3_nt: TGTGCCAGCAGCTTAGACAGGGGGCCCAAACCCTACAATGAGCAGTTCTTC

v_call: TRBV9
j_call: TRBJ2-5
clone_size: -
d_call: -
cdr3_aa: CASSPRQAQETQYF
cdr3_nt: TGTGCCAGCAGCCCCCGTCAAGCCCAAGAGACCCAGTACTTC

v_call: TRBV30
j_call: TRBJ2-7
clone_size: -
d_call: -
cdr3_aa: CAWSEAYEQYF
cdr3_nt: TGTGCCTGGAGTGAGGCCTACGAGCAGTACTTC

v_call: TRBV18
j_call: TRBJ1-5
clone_size: -
d_call: -
cdr3_aa: CASSPQGDQPQHF
cdr3_nt: TGTGCCAGCTCACCACAGGGCGATCAGCCCCAGCATTTT

v_call: TRBV7-8
j_call: TRBJ2-3
clone_size: -
d_call: TRBD2
cdr3_aa: CASSYQRGGRGTDTQYF
cdr3_nt: TGTGCCAGCAGCTACCAACGCGGGGGGCGGGGGACAGATACGCAGTATTTT

v_call: TRBV20-1
j_call: TRBJ1-1
clone_size: once
d_call: -
cdr3_aa: CSARLGAFF
cdr3_nt: TGCAGTGCTAGGTTGGGCGCTTTCTTT

v_call: TRBV11-3
j_call: TRBJ2-1
clone_size: -
d_call: -
cdr3_aa: CASSLDSSNEQFF
cdr3_nt: TGTGCCAGCAGCTTAGACAGTTCCAATGAGCAGTTCTTC

v_call: TRBV6-5
j_call: TRBJ2-7
clone_size: few
d_call: TRBD2
cdr3_aa: CASSTSGYEQYF
cdr3_nt: TGTGCCAGCAGTACTAGCGGGTATGAGCAGTACTTC

v_call: TRBV5-1
j_call: TRBJ2-7
clone_size: few
d_call: -
cdr3_aa: CASSLGTAYAYEQYF
cdr3_nt: TGCGCCAGCAGCTTGGGGACAGCCTATGCCTACGAGCAGTACTTC

v_call: TRBV28
j_call: TRBJ2-7
clone_size: -
d_call: -
cdr3_aa: CAIPAGRGEQYF
cdr3_nt: TGTGCCATCCCGGCAGGGCGAGGTGAGCAGTACTTC

v_call: TRBV6-4
j_call: TRBJ2-1
clone_size: -
d_call: -
cdr3_aa: CASRLAGVLGPYNEQFF
cdr3_nt: TGTGCCAGCAGGCTAGCAGGAGTCCTTGGGCCCTACAATGAGCAGTTCTTC

v_call: TRBV27
j_call: TRBJ2-3
clone_size: -
d_call: TRBD2
cdr3_aa: CATQRTSGRTDTQYF
cdr3_nt: TGTGCCACCCAAAGAACTAGCGGGAGGACAGATACGCAGTATTTT

v_call: TRBV7-9
j_call: TRBJ1-1
clone_size: -
d_call: TRBD1
cdr3_aa: CASSKQGATEAFF
cdr3_nt: TGTGCCAGCAGCAAACAGGGGGCCACTGAAGCTTTCTTT

v_call: TRBV16
j_call: TRBJ1-1
clone_size: -
d_call: -
cdr3_aa: CASRRDVGDTEAFF
cdr3_nt: TGTGCCAGCAGAAGGGACGTCGGGGACACTGAAGCTTTCTTT

v_call: TRBV5-4
j_call: TRBJ1-1
clone_size: -
d_call: -
cdr3_aa: CASSLDRANTEAFF
cdr3_nt: TGTGCCAGCAGCTTGGACCGGGCAAACACTGAAGCTTTCTTT

v_call: TRBV7-9
j_call: TRBJ1-6
clone_size: -
d_call: -
cdr3_aa: CASSHGDRSSYNSPLHF
cdr3_nt: TGTGCCAGCAGCCATGGCGACCGGAGCTCCTATAATTCACCCCTCCACTTT

v_call: TRBV2
j_call: TRBJ1-1
clone_size: once
d_call: -
cdr3_aa: CASTGGGREAFF
cdr3_nt: TGTGCCAGCACCGGGGGGGGCAGAGAAGCTTTCTTT

v_call: TRBV2
j_call: TRBJ2-7
clone_size: -
d_call: TRBD2
cdr3_aa: CASSEWRENNEQYF
cdr3_nt: TGTGCCAGCAGTGAGTGGCGGGAGAACAACGAGCAGTACTTC

v_call: TRBV7-2
j_call: TRBJ1-6
clone_size: -
d_call: -
cdr3_aa: CASSLGRGSLHF
cdr3_nt: TGTGCCAGCAGCTTAGGGAGGGGATCTCTCCACTTT

v_call: TRBV6-6
j_call: TRBJ1-5
clone_size: -
d_call: -
cdr3_aa: CASSRTVGSQPQHF
cdr3_nt: TGTGCCAGCAGTCGAACCGTAGGGAGCCAGCCCCAGCATTTT

v_call: TRBV5-5
j_call: TRBJ2-4
clone_size: -
d_call: -
cdr3_aa: CASSLVVAKNIQYF
cdr3_nt: TGTGCCAGCAGCTTGGTGGTTGCCAAAAACATTCAGTACTTC

v_call: TRBV7-3
j_call: TRBJ1-1
clone_size: -
d_call: -
cdr3_aa: CASSTRQNTEAFF
cdr3_nt: TGTGCCAGCAGCACCCGACAGAACACTGAAGCTTTCTTT

v_call: TRBV5-4
j_call: TRBJ2-5
clone_size: -
d_call: TRBD2
cdr3_aa: CASSLGLAGVETQYF
cdr3_nt: TGTGCCAGCAGCTTGGGACTAGCGGGAGTGGAGACCCAGTACTTC

v_call: TRBV28
j_call: TRBJ1-2
clone_size: -
d_call: -
cdr3_aa: CASSLRREGHGYTF
cdr3_nt: TGTGCCAGCAGTTTACGCAGAGAAGGACATGGCTACACCTTC

v_call: TRBV18
j_call: TRBJ1-5
clone_size: -
d_call: -
cdr3_aa: CASSPRTGSGGNQPQHF
cdr3_nt: TGTGCCAGCTCACCACGAACGGGCTCAGGGGGCAATCAGCCCCAGCATTTT

v_call: TRBV28
j_call: TRBJ1-2
clone_size: once
d_call: -
cdr3_aa: CASSLSVGGYTF
cdr3_nt: TGTGCCAGCAGTTTATCAGTGGGCGGCTACACCTTC

v_call: TRBV27
j_call: TRBJ2-5
clone_size: -
d_call: TRBD1
cdr3_aa: CASSNRDRGGGETQYF
cdr3_nt: TGTGCCAGCAGTAACCGGGACAGGGGCGGCGGGGAGACCCAGTACTTC

v_call: TRBV29-1
j_call: TRBJ1-1
clone_size: -
d_call: -
cdr3_aa: CSVAGAEAFF
cdr3_nt: TGCAGCGTTGCGGGGGCTGAAGCTTTCTTT

v_call: TRBV4-2
j_call: TRBJ2-7
clone_size: -
d_call: -
cdr3_aa: CASSQPPGALGYEQYF
cdr3_nt: TGTGCCAGCAGCCAGCCCCCGGGGGCCTTAGGTTACGAGCAGTACTTC

v_call: TRBV5-4
j_call: TRBJ1-2
clone_size: -
d_call: -
cdr3_aa: CASSLSGGISDGYTF
cdr3_nt: TGTGCCAGCAGCTTGTCGGGAGGGATTTCTGATGGCTACACCTTC

v_call: TRBV28
j_call: TRBJ2-2
clone_size: -
d_call: -
cdr3_aa: CASSGTPNTGELFF
cdr3_nt: TGTGCCAGCAGTGGGACTCCCAACACCGGGGAGCTGTTTTTT

v_call: TRBV7-9
j_call: TRBJ2-7
clone_size: many
d_call: TRBD1
cdr3_aa: CASSLTGVHYEQYF
cdr3_nt: TGTGCCAGCAGCTTGACAGGGGTTCACTACGAGCAGTACTTC

v_call: TRBV27
j_call: TRBJ2-1
clone_size: once
d_call: -
cdr3_aa: CASSPRGMEDNEQFF
cdr3_nt: TGTGCCAGCAGTCCTAGAGGCATGGAGGACAATGAGCAGTTCTTC

v_call: TRBV27
j_call: TRBJ2-2
clone_size: -
d_call: -
cdr3_aa: CASSFRVTGELFF
cdr3_nt: TGTGCCAGCAGTTTTAGGGTAACCGGGGAGCTGTTTTTT

v_call: TRBV10-3
j_call: TRBJ1-1
clone_size: -
d_call: -
cdr3_aa: CAISEFGGTEAFF
cdr3_nt: TGTGCCATCAGTGAGTTCGGGGGCACTGAAGCTTTCTTT

v_call: TRBV18
j_call: TRBJ2-7
clone_size: -
d_call: -
cdr3_aa: CASTQTRIDYEQYF
cdr3_nt: TGTGCCAGTACGCAGACGCGGATAGACTACGAGCAGTACTTC

v_call: TRBV2
j_call: TRBJ2-1
clone_size: -
d_call: -
cdr3_aa: CASSRQGRSNEQFF
cdr3_nt: TGTGCCAGCAGCCGGCAGGGAAGGTCCAATGAGCAGTTCTTC

v_call: TRBV4-3
j_call: TRBJ1-3
clone_size: -
d_call: -
cdr3_aa: CASSQDPQGMSSGNTIYF
cdr3_nt: TGCGCCAGCAGCCAAGATCCGCAGGGGATGAGCTCTGGAAACACCATATATTTT

v_call: TRBV4-2
j_call: TRBJ2-1
clone_size: -
d_call: -
cdr3_aa: CASSQDSGSYNEQFF
cdr3_nt: TGTGCCAGCAGCCAAGATTCCGGGTCCTACAATGAGCAGTTCTTC

v_call: TRBV4-3
j_call: TRBJ2-7
clone_size: -
d_call: TRBD1
cdr3_aa: CASSQGWTGGLYEQYF
cdr3_nt: TGCGCCAGCAGCCAAGGTTGGACAGGGGGACTCTATGAGCAGTACTTC

v_call: TRBV15
j_call: TRBJ2-2
clone_size: -
d_call: -
cdr3_aa: CATSRVIGGLAGGTGELFF
cdr3_nt: TGTGCCACCAGCAGAGTTATCGGAGGGTTGGCAGGGGGCACCGGGGAGCTGTTTTTT

v_call: TRBV13
j_call: TRBJ2-5
clone_size: few
d_call: -
cdr3_aa: CASRGTQLETQYF
cdr3_nt: TGTGCCAGCAGGGGAACCCAACTGGAGACCCAGTACTTC

v_call: TRBV4-3
j_call: TRBJ2-2
clone_size: -
d_call: TRBD1
cdr3_aa: CASSPWDRQDTGELFF
cdr3_nt: TGCGCCAGCAGCCCCTGGGACAGGCAAGACACCGGGGAGCTGTTTTTT

v_call: TRBV2
j_call: TRBJ1-6
clone_size: few
d_call: -
cdr3_aa: CATSGTVNSPLHF
cdr3_nt: TGTGCCACCAGCGGGACCGTAAATTCACCCCTCCACTTT

v_call: TRBV27
j_call: TRBJ1-4
clone_size: few
d_call: -
cdr3_aa: CASSLSAGVEKLFF
cdr3_nt: TGTGCCAGCAGTTTATCGGCGGGGGTTGAAAAACTGTTTTTT

v_call: TRBV9
j_call: TRBJ1-3
clone_size: -
d_call: -
cdr3_aa: CASSHGGNSGNTIYF
cdr3_nt: TGTGCCAGCAGCCACGGAGGGAACTCTGGAAACACCATATATTTT

v_call: TRBV5-1
j_call: TRBJ2-7
clone_size: -
d_call: -
cdr3_aa: CASSPGWGAAEQYF
cdr3_nt: TGCGCCAGCAGCCCGGGCTGGGGGGCGGCCGAGCAGTACTTC

v_call: TRBV23-1
j_call: TRBJ1-1
clone_size: -
d_call: -
cdr3_aa: CASSQSEEVGVEQRAFF
cdr3_nt: TGCGCCAGCAGTCAATCAGAGGAGGTTGGGGTGGAACAAAGGGCTTTCTTT

v_call: TRBV5-4
j_call: TRBJ1-1
clone_size: few
d_call: TRBD1
cdr3_aa: CASSLAGQGDNTEAFF
cdr3_nt: TGTGCCAGCAGCTTGGCCGGACAGGGCGATAACACTGAAGCTTTCTTT

v_call: TRBV10-3
j_call: TRBJ2-7
clone_size: -
d_call: TRBD2
cdr3_aa: CAISVPSGGYEQYF
cdr3_nt: TGTGCCATCAGTGTCCCTAGCGGGGGATACGAGCAGTACTTC

v_call: TRBV10-3
j_call: TRBJ2-7
clone_size: -
d_call: -
cdr3_aa: CAISDPAPQEIYEQYF
cdr3_nt: TGTGCCATCAGTGACCCCGCCCCCCAAGAGATCTACGAGCAGTACTTC